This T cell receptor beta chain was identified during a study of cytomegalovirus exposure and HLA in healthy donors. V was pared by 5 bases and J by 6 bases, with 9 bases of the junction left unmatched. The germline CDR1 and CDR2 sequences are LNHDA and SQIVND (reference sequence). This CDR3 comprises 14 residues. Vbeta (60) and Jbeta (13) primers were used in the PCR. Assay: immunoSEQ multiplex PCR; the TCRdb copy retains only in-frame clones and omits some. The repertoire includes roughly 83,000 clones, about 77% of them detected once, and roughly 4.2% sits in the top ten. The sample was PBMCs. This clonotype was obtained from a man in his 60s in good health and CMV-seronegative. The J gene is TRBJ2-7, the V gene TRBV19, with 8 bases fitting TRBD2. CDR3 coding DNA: TGTGCCAGTAGTCCGGGAGGGATAGATTCCGAGCAGTACTTC. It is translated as CASSPGGIDSEQYF.